This entry is about one T cell receptor beta chain. Antigen specificity is unknown. The data are from a study of cytomegalovirus exposure and HLA in healthy donors. Study context: From HLA-typed donors, an early data release held 70 million to 95 million unique TCRs. Whole-study results and caveats: CMV serostatus was the only immune exposure information that was available. Later on, a genetic analysis was performed. It linked a missense variant in DCLRE1C with V- and J-gene trimming of TCR beta. Apparent HLA restriction characterized most CMV-associated TCR beta chains in a later analysis.

Germline CDR1 reads SGHVS; CDR2 reads FQNEAQ. V lost 4 bases and J lost 3; bases outside the gene matches: 9. There are 15 residues in the CDR3. PCR amplification relied on 60 Vbeta primers (plus 13 Jbeta primers). The method was immunoSEQ multiplex PCR; TCRdb's version includes in-frame clones alone and lacks a portion of them. The table shows 200,000 or so clones, with less than 85% occurring only once. The sample consisted of PBMCs. This receptor was taken from a girl aged 2-10 years in good health and CMV-seronegative. The genes are TRBV7-8 and TRBJ2-7, with TRBD1 matching 7 bases. CDR3 sequence: CASSSAGTALYEQYF. CDR3 DNA: TGTGCCAGCAGCTCCGCCGGGACAGCACTCTACGAGCAGTACTTC.